This passage covers 2 T cell receptor beta chains from one sample sequenced in a study of T-cell memory formation after mild COVID-19. Using its own MiXCR run on the 5' RACE reads, TCRdb lists one record per CDR3 protein. The table has 360,000 or so distinct CDR3 sequences, 25% to 30% seen once. What was sequenced was PBMCs or a T cell subset sorted from them (not recorded which). All receptors derive from an adult woman who had mild COVID-19 (a few samples of this study predate the infection). Cell type and time point are not known.

This sequence joins TRBV29-1 and TRBJ1-1, with 11 bases fitting TRBD1. The CDR3 is 13 amino acids. The germline V gene encodes CDR1 SQVTM and CDR2 ANQGSEA. Trimming removed 3 bases from V and 10 bases from J; junction bases left unmatched: 7. CDR3 bases: TGCAGCGTTGACCCGGGACAGGGGGGGAGAGCTTTCTTT. Protein: CSVDPGQGGRAFF.

This chain connects TRBV29-1 to TRBJ1-2, with D hard to call. The CDR3 runs to 12 residues. The V end was cut by 6 bases, the J end by 2 bases, with 10 bases between. The germline V gene has CDR1 SQVTM and CDR2 ANQGSEA. Here the CDR3 DNA reads TGCAGCGTCGTTGAAGGGAACTATGGCTACACCTTC. This translates into CSVVEGNYGYTF.